The TCR beta chain described here comes from a study of cytomegalovirus exposure and HLA in healthy donors. This clone was picked up one time. The PCR contained 60 Vbeta and 13 Jbeta primers. Assay: immunoSEQ multiplex PCR; the TCRdb copy retains only in-frame clones and omits some. The sample records more than 100,000 clones, about 74% being singletons. The sequencing input was PBMCs. This TCR was recovered from a woman aged 45-59 years in good health and CMV-seropositive.

The CDR3: CATQFPGQGCEQYF. The CDR3 DNA is TGTGCCACACAATTCCCGGGACAGGGGTGCGAGCAGTACTTC. This sequence joins TRBV19 and TRBJ2-7, with TRBD1 identical over 10 bases. Per germline, CDR1 LNHDA and CDR2 SQIVND (reference sequence). CDR3 size: 14 residues. J gave up 6 bases and V 10 bases, and 12 bases lay outside the gene matches.